The entry below gives a single T cell receptor beta chain sequence along with its context. V lost 0 bases and J 8 bases, leaving 14 bases between the germline ends. The germline V gene has CDR1 LGHNA and CDR2 YSLEER. The CDR3 spans 15 residues. TCRdb's table, derived via immunoSEQ multiplex PCR, lists solely in-frame clones and lacks some. The sample comprises fewer than 200,000 clones, 85% to 95% of which are singletons, and just over 1.4% rests with the top ten. This entry comes from a study of control samples from healthy donors and cancer patients. Sequencing was carried out using blood. This TCR was sampled from a man aged 25 to 45 in good health. This chain connects TRBV4-3 to TRBJ2-1; D remains ambiguous. For the CDR3, the DNA is TGCGCCAGCAGCCAAGATGAGGAACCTTTAGATGAGCAGTTCTTC. It codes for CASSQDEEPLDEQFF.